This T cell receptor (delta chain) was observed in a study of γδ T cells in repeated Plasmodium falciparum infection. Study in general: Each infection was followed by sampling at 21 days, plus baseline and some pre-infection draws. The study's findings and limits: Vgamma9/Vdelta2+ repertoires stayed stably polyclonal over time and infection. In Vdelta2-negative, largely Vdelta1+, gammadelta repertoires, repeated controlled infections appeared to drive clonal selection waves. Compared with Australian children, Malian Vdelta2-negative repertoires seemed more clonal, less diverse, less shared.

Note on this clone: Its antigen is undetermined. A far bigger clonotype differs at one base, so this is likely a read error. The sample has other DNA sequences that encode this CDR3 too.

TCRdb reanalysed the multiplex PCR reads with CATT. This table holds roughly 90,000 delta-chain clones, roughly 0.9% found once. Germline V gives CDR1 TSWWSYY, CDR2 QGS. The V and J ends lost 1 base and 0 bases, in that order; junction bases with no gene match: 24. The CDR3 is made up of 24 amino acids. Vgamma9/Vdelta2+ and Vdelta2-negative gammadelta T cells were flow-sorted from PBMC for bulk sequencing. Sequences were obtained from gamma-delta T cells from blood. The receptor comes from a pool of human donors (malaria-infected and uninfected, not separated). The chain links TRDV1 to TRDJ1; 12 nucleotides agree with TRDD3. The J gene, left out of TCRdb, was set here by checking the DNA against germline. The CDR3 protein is CALGEPRYGLLGDTPILYTDKLIF. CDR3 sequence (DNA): TGTGCTCTTGGGGAACCTCGTTATGGGCTGCTGGGGGATACGCCAATCCTATACACCGATAAACTCATCTTT.